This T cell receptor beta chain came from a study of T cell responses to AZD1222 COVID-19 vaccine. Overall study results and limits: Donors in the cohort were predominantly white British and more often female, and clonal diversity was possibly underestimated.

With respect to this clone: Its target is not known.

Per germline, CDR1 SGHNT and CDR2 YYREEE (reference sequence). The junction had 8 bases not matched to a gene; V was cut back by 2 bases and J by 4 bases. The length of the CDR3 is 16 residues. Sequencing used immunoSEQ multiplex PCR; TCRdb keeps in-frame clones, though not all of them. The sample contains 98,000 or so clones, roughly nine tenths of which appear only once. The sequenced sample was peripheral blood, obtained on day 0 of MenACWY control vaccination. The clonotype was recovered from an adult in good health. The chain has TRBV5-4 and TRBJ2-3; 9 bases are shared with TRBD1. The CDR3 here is CASSLVVTGGSDTQYF. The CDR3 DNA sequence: TGTGCCAGCAGCTTAGTAGTGACAGGGGGTTCAGATACGCAGTATTTT.